Below, 17 T cell receptor beta chains from the same sample are listed, as sequenced in a study of blood T cell repertoires in COVID-19. The method was immunoSEQ multiplex PCR; TCRdb's version includes in-frame clones alone and lacks a portion of them. The table records 370,000 or so clones, about 89% of them present only once. Sequencing was performed on PBMCs or T cells enriched from blood (not recorded which). The origin of the receptors is a man aged 30 to 39 who had recovered from COVID-19.

The chain joins TRBV11-3 to TRBJ1-6, with TRBD1 matching 7 bases. V shed 5 bases and J 6 bases; nucleotides not matched to a gene: 7. The germline V gene has CDR1 SGHNT and CDR2 YENEEA. The CDR3 covers 15 residues. DNA for the CDR3: TGTGCCAGCAGCGACCGGGACAGCCCTAATTCACCCCTCCACTTT. Translation gives CASSDRDSPNSPLHF.

The J gene is TRBJ1-1, the V gene TRBV7-9; D gene uncertain. This CDR3 comprises 12 residues. The germline V gene encodes CDR1 SEHNR and CDR2 FQNEAQ (reference sequence). V dropped 3 bases and J dropped 3 bases, with 5 bases sitting between them. CDR3 DNA sequence: TGTGCCAGCAGCTTTGCGGACACTGAAGCTTTCTTT. It translates to CASSFADTEAFF.

V is TRBV29-1 and J is TRBJ1-4; a possible D gene is TRBD1 (6 bases). This CDR3 spans 12 amino acids. V dropped 6 bases and J dropped 8 bases, with 13 bases sitting between them. The germline gives CDR1 SQVTM, CDR2 ANQGSEA. CDR3 amino acids: CSVGGLGEKLFF. CDR3 in DNA: TGCAGCGTAGGGGGTTTGGGCGAAAAACTGTTTTTT.

About this clone itself: Compared with germline, one end of the junction differs, possibly owing to a read error. The chain joins TRBV7-2 to TRBJ1-2; 10 bases are shared with TRBD1. The CDR3 sequence is 18 residues long. From germline, CDR1 is SGHTA and CDR2 FQGNSA. The CDR3 is CASSLIRGQGPNNYDYTF. Here the CDR3 DNA reads TGTGCCAGCAGCTTAATTCGGGGACAGGGGCCTAATAATTATGACTACACCTTC.

This chain connects TRBV7-9 to TRBJ1-3, with TRBD1 matching over 7 bases. The germline gives CDR1 SEHNR, CDR2 FQNEAQ (reference sequence). This CDR3 region has 15 residues. Trimming took 3 bases from V and 2 from J; bases not matched to a gene: 4. In nucleotides, the CDR3 is TGTGCCAGCAGCTTGCAGGGGGTGCCTGGAAACACCATATATTTT. It yields the protein CASSLQGVPGNTIYF.

The chain is built from TRBV4-2 and TRBJ1-1, with a weak D call TRBD1 (6 bases). The V gene lost 3 bases and the J gene lost 6 bases, with 14 bases spanning the gap. Germline loops: CDR1 LGHNA, CDR2 YNFKEQ. The CDR3 runs 14 residues. For the CDR3, the DNA is TGTGCCAGCAGCCACCTGGGTGAGGGGGCTGAAGCTTTCTTT. Protein sequence: CASSHLGEGAEAFF.

The V call is TRBV3-1 (or the pseudogene TRBV3-2), the J call TRBJ1-5; TRBD1 agrees at 8 bases. The CDR3 consists of 15 residues. The germline V gene encodes CDR1 LGHDT and CDR2 YNNKEL (reference sequence). With V trimmed by 4 bases and J by 4 bases, 6 bases remained unmatched. This CDR3 is CASSPGQGGNQPQHF. The DNA for the CDR3 is TGTGCCAGCAGCCCTGGACAGGGCGGAAATCAGCCCCAGCATTTT.

CDR3 nucleotides: TGCGCCAGCAGCCCCGGCGGGGGGGCCAGGGAGCAGTTCTTC. This codes for CASSPGGGAREQFF. The chain combines TRBV5-1 with TRBJ2-1; 9 nucleotides match TRBD2. Germline lookup yields CDR1 SGHRS and CDR2 YFSETQ. V was pared by 4 bases and J by 10 bases, with 9 bases of the junction left unmatched. The length of the CDR3 is 14 residues.

Worth noting for this clone: This sample also contains other DNA sequences that code for the same CDR3. The chain couples TRBV7-9 to TRBJ1-1, with D possibly TRBD1 on 6 matching bases. The V end lost 5 bases, the J end lost 3 bases, and 10 bases lay between the germline ends. Germline lookup yields CDR1 SEHNR and CDR2 FQNEAQ (reference sequence). The CDR3 consists of 13 residues. CDR3 amino acids: CASSPQGYTEAFF. The CDR3 DNA reads TGTGCCAGCAGCCCTCAGGGGTACACTGAAGCTTTCTTT. Combining the CDR3 with reference TRBV7-9 and TRBJ1-1 gives the whole variable domain DTGVSQNPRHKITKRGQNVTFRCDPISEHNRLYWYRQTLGQGPEFLTYFQNEAQLEKSRLLSDRFSAERPKGSFSTLEIQRTEQGDSAMYLCASSPQGYTEAFFGQGTRLTVV.

The chain joins TRBV3-1 (or the pseudogene TRBV3-2) to TRBJ1-2; 8 bases fit TRBD1. The germline V gene encodes CDR1 LGHDT and CDR2 YNNKEL (reference sequence). The trim removed 3 bases at V and 2 bases at J, leaving 5 bases unmatched. The CDR3 runs 15 residues. The CDR3 loop is CASSQATGANYGYTF. The CDR3 DNA is TGTGCCAGCAGCCAGGCGACAGGGGCGAACTATGGCTACACCTTC.

The sample holds a few counts of this clone. Other DNA sequences within the sample encode an identical CDR3. This chain uses TRBV5-1 with TRBJ1-3; tentatively, D is TRBD1 (6 bases). The CDR3 covers 14 residues. Between the trimmed V and J ends, which lost 3 bases and 1 base, there was a span of 8 bases. Per the germline V gene, CDR1 is SGHRS and CDR2 is YFSETQ. The CDR3 sequence is CASSSGTSGNTIYF. The CDR3 coding sequence is TGCGCCAGCAGCTCCGGGACATCTGGAAACACCATATATTTT.

The chain recombines TRBV5-1 with TRBJ2-2; 9 bases match TRBD1. J gave up 5 bases and V 3 bases, and 8 bases lay outside the gene matches. The CDR3 is 16 residues long. Germline assignment: CDR1 SGHRS and CDR2 YFSETQ. The CDR3 nucleotides read TGCGCCAGCAGCTCCTCCGGGACAGGGTATACCGGGGAGCTGTTTTTT. Its translation: CASSSSGTGYTGELFF.

This sequence joins TRBV6-6 and TRBJ1-3, with 8 bases fitting TRBD1. The CDR3 is 16 residues long. Trimming removed 2 bases from V and 4 bases from J; junction bases left unmatched: 7. The germline V gene has CDR1 MNHNY and CDR2 SVGAGI (reference sequence). In DNA form, the CDR3 reads TGTGCCAGCAGTTACACCCTCGGACAGGGCGGAAACACCATATATTTT. Translating gives CASSYTLGQGGNTIYF.

The chain employs TRBV2 and TRBJ2-7; 9 nucleotides line up with TRBD1. The CDR3 extends over 16 amino acids. Germline V gene data show CDR1 as SNHLY and CDR2 as FYNNEI. V was pared by 6 bases and J by 2 bases, with 11 bases of the junction left unmatched. The DNA of the CDR3 is TGTGCCAGCAGGAAGGGGACAGGGTCGCCCCCCTACGAGCAGTACTTC. Translation gives CASRKGTGSPPYEQYF.

The chain couples TRBV6-5 to TRBJ2-7; D may be TRBD1 (6 bases). V dropped 6 bases and J dropped 0 bases, with 12 bases sitting between them. CDR1 and CDR2 from the germline V gene are MNHEY and SVGAGI. The CDR3 spans 14 residues. CDR3 DNA sequence: TGTGCCAGCAGCCGGACAGAAAACTCCTACGAGCAGTACTTC. Amino acids: CASSRTENSYEQYF.

The chain has TRBV21-1 and TRBJ2-3; no DNA check was done on the table's D call, TRBD2. TRBV21-1 is reported as a pseudogene. This CDR3 contains 14 residues. CDR3 in amino acids: CASSTLVEGDTQYF. The CDR3 bases are TGTGCCAGCAGCACACTAGTCGAGGGAGATACGCAGTATTTT.

The genes are TRBV27 and TRBJ1-2; 7 bases line up with TRBD1. CDR3 size: 16 residues. J was trimmed by 6 bases and V by 5 bases; bases with no gene match: 15. The germline gives CDR1 MNHEY, CDR2 SMNVEV (reference sequence). For the CDR3, the DNA is TGTGCCAGCAGTATGACAGGGATCCTGTATCTCGATGGCTACACCTTC. This encodes CASSMTGILYLDGYTF.